This T cell receptor (beta chain) was sequenced during a study of T cells after somatic rescue of genetic block. CDR1 is MNHEY, CDR2 SMNVEV, per germline (reference sequence). This CDR3 region has 19 residues. Trimming pared 0 bases from V and 0 bases from J, leaving 17 bases between. The assay was immunoSEQ multiplex PCR, and TCRdb's table has in-frame clones only and misses some. The sample records 68,000 or so clones, just under 95% being singletons. The chain joins TRBV27 to TRBJ2-2, with unresolved D. Input material: peripheral blood mononuclear cells (PBMCs). This TCR was sampled from a middle-aged man. CDR3 coding DNA: TGTGCCAGCAGTTTATCGATGCCGTATGCGAGGACGAACACCGGGGAGCTGTTTTTT. This codes for CASSLSMPYARTNTGELFF.